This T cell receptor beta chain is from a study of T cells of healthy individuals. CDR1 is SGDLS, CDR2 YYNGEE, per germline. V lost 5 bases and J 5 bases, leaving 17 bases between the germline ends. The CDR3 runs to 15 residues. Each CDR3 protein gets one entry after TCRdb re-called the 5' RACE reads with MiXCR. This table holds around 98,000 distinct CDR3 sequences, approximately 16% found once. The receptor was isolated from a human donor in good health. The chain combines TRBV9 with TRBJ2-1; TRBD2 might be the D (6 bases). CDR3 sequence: CASSFSPGLHNEQFF. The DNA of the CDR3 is TGTGCCAGCAGTTTTTCCCCGGGACTTCACAATGAGCAGTTCTTC.